The 7 T cell receptor beta chains below all came from one sample that was sequenced in a study of regulatory T cells in long-lasting Graves disease. CDR3-region Arm-PCR and iRepertoire HTBI primers produced the TCR beta libraries. One entry per CDR3 protein results from TCRdb running MiXCR on the multiplex PCR reads. Of hundreds of thousands of distinct CDR3 sequences listed, 20% to 25% are singletons. Time point: persistent/refractory GD, antithyroid drugs over 5 years with positive TRAb. From RNA extracted from PBMCs, the TCR library was made. This specimen was peripheral blood mononuclear cells (PBMCs), taken when the disease was refractory, from a patient treated with antithyroid drugs. The source is a female donor with Graves disease.

Notes on this clonotype: A much bigger clone sits one base away, suggesting this may be a read error. The chain is built from TRBV6-2 or TRBV6-3 and TRBJ2-7; 8 bases map to TRBD2. This CDR3 has 15 residues. Germline V CDR1 and CDR2: MNHEY, SVGEGT. Trimming at V came to 5 bases and at J to 5 bases, leaving 11 bases not matched to a gene. CDR3 sequence reads: CASSDRLAREDEQYF. CDR3 nucleotides: TGTGCCAGCAGTGACAGACTAGCGAGAGAAGACGAGCAGTACTTC.

This clonotype was recorded many times. One end of the junction does not line up with germline, which may come from a read error. This chain joins TRBV12-3 or TRBV12-4 and TRBJ1-5; possible D gene TRBD1, 5 bases. The CDR3 covers 12 residues. CDR3 coding DNA: TGTGCCAGCAGCTTAGGGGTTCAGCCCCAGCATTTT. Protein: CASSLGVQPQHF.

This clonotype was picked up many times. The chain links TRBV27 to TRBJ1-1; maybe TRBD1 (6 bases). This CDR3 has 15 residues. Germline V lookup: CDR1 MNHEY, CDR2 SMNVEV (reference sequence). V was shortened by 6 bases and J by 6 bases, with 20 bases between the two germline ends. The DNA of the CDR3 is TGTGCCAGCAGGCCTACAGGGTTCCTGAGGGCTGAAGCTTTCTTT. Protein: CASRPTGFLRAEAFF.

This chain links TRBV7-3 with TRBJ2-2; D not resolved. The germline gives CDR1 SGHTA, CDR2 FQGTGA. Deletions cut 5 bases from V and 4 bases from J, with 17 bases between. The CDR3 has 16 residues. The CDR3 bases are TGTGCCAGCAGCCCCCTGGAACCGTCGATCACCGGGGAGCTGTTTTTT. Translating gives CASSPLEPSITGELFF. Full variable domain (remainder filled in from reference TRBV7-3 and TRBJ2-2): GAGVSQTPSNKVTEKGKYVELRCDPISGHTALYWYRQSLGQGPEFLIYFQGTGAADDSGLPNDRFFAVRPEGSVSTLKIQRTERGDSAVYLCASSPLEPSITGELFFGEGSRLTVL.

This clonotype appeared many times. The rearrangement uses TRBV6-1 and TRBJ2-5; 7 bases line up with TRBD2. V was pared by 7 bases and J by 3 bases, with 8 bases of the junction left unmatched. The germline V gene has CDR1 MNHNS and CDR2 SASEGT. The CDR3 sequence is 14 residues long. The CDR3 loop is CASIGRGGEETQYF. Written as DNA, the CDR3 is TGTGCCAGCATTGGGAGGGGAGGAGAAGAGACCCAGTACTTC.

This clonotype was counted ten times or more. The gene calls are TRBV28 and TRBJ1-5, with 9 bases lining up with TRBD1. The germline V gene encodes CDR1 MDHEN and CDR2 SYDVKM. The CDR3 sequence is 14 residues long. J gave up 4 bases and V 7 bases, and 5 bases lay outside the gene matches. The CDR3 nucleotides read TGTGCCAGCACCGACAGGGGGGGAAATCAGCCCCAGCATTTT. Amino acids: CASTDRGGNQPQHF.

This chain's CDR3 is CASSREEESGGAFF. The CDR3, as DNA: TGTGCCAGCAGCCGGGAGGAAGAGAGCGGCGGGGCTTTCTTT. The chain couples TRBV7-9 to TRBJ1-1; D not certain. There are 14 residues in the CDR3. CDR1 is SEHNR, CDR2 FQNEAQ, per germline (reference sequence). The ends were cut back, 5 bases at V and 11 bases at J, with 21 bases in the middle.